This T cell receptor (beta chain) is from a study of control samples from healthy donors and cancer patients. TCRdb's table, derived via immunoSEQ multiplex PCR, lists solely in-frame clones and lacks some. Altogether approximately 27,000 clones are present, roughly 85% being singletons, with the ten largest covering less than 8%. V lost 3 bases and J lost 10, with 10 bases in between. This CDR3 has 13 amino acids. The sequence was obtained from a woman aged 55 to 70 with head and neck cancer. This sequence joins TRBV12-3 or TRBV12-4 and TRBJ1-6, with no clear D. Sequenced material: PBMCs. The CDR3 spells CASSLFPSSPLHF. The CDR3 DNA is TGTGCCAGCAGTTTGTTCCCTAGCTCACCCCTCCACTTT.